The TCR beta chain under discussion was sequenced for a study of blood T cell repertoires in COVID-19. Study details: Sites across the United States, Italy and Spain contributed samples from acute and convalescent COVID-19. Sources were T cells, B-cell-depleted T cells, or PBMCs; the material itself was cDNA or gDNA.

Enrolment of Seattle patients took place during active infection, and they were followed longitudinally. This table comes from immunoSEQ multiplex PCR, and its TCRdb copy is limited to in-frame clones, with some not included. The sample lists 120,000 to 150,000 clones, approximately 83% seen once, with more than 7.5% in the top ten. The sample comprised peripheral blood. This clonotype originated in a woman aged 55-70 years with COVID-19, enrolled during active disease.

CDR3 protein: CASSQEVGESTDTQYF. In DNA, the CDR3 is TGCGCCAGCAGCCAAGAGGTAGGAGAAAGCACAGATACGCAGTATTTT. The rearrangement uses TRBV4-3 and TRBJ2-3, with unresolved D. In germline, CDR1 is LGHNA, CDR2 YSLEER. The V end lost 0 bases, the J end lost 0 bases, and 10 bases lay between the germline ends. CDR3 length equals 16 residues.